These 26 T cell receptor beta chains share one sample of origin, sequenced in a study of CD8 T cells in Susac syndrome (dated by TCRdb to 2018 to 2020). The library was generated by the immunoSEQ multiplex PCR assay. RNA was extracted with the RNeasy kit and roughly 0.5 to 1 ug was reverse transcribed using random hexamers. The public reads were reanalyzed by TCRdb: fastp trimming at Q25, MiXCR alignment, in-frame beta chains only. Rows are unified per CDR3 protein, each entry keeping the most common DNA and genes. The table for this sample lists about 150,000 distinct CDR3 sequences; about 90% of them were counted only once. 0.08% of the sample belongs to the ten largest clones. The specimen was CD4+ T cells from PBMCs. Receptor source: a human donor in good health.

This sequence joins TRBV28 and TRBJ2-2; possible D gene TRBD1, 5 bases. Germline CDR1 MDHEN, CDR2 SYDVKM. V was cut by 6 bases and J by 4 bases, with 9 bases left in between. The CDR3 sequence is 13 residues long. CDR3 nucleotide sequence: TGTGCCAGCAGAGGTAGGGGCACCGGGGAGCTGTTTTTT. As protein: CASRGRGTGELFF.

The V and J genes are TRBV5-1 and TRBJ2-3, with D uncertain. The V and J ends lost 0 bases and 2 bases respectively, with 7 bases between them. The CDR3 is made up of 14 amino acids. Looked up from germline, CDR1 is SGHRS and CDR2 is YFSETQ. The CDR3 is CASSLEDDTDTQYF. The CDR3 region has the DNA TGCGCCAGCAGCTTGGAAGATGACACAGATACGCAGTATTTT.

The chain carries TRBV6-2 or TRBV6-3 and TRBJ2-1; 10 bases are a match to TRBD2. Looked up from germline, CDR1 is MNHEY and CDR2 is SVGEGT. J was trimmed by 4 bases and V by 5 bases; bases with no gene match: 8. The CDR3 runs to 16 residues. The CDR3 loop reads CASSKQTSGWYNEQFF. The CDR3 bases are TGTGCCAGCAGTAAACAGACTAGCGGGTGGTACAATGAGCAGTTCTTC.

The V gene is TRBV6-2 or TRBV6-3, the J gene TRBJ2-6; D could derive from TRBD1 or TRBD2 (5 bases each). The CDR3 has 15 residues. The V and J ends lost 6 bases and 4 bases respectively, with 13 bases between them. The germline CDR1 and CDR2 sequences are MNHEY and SVGEGT. The CDR3: CASRILGDGANVLTF. The CDR3 DNA is TGTGCCAGCAGGATCCTGGGGGACGGGGCCAACGTCCTGACTTTC.

This clonotype is a singleton in its sample. The chain links TRBV2 to TRBJ1-2; 7 positions match TRBD1. Per the germline V gene, CDR1 is SNHLY and CDR2 is FYNNEI. CDR3 length equals 13 residues. The junction had 4 bases not matched to a gene; V was cut back by 7 bases and J by 2 bases. The CDR3 region has the DNA TGTGCCAGCATGACGACAGGGAACTATGGCTACACCTTC. This encodes CASMTTGNYGYTF.

The chain joins TRBV5-1 to TRBJ2-5, with D perhaps TRBD1 (6 bases). Germline V lookup: CDR1 SGHRS, CDR2 YFSETQ. CDR3 length: 14 residues. V lost 4 bases to trimming and J lost 5 bases, with 15 bases between them. The CDR3 sequence: CASSPTGPWETQYF. CDR3 coding DNA: TGCGCCAGCAGCCCGACAGGCCCGTGGGAGACCCAGTACTTC.

The chain joins TRBV5-8 to TRBJ2-1; TRBD1 matches 7 bases. V was clipped by 1 base and J by 15 bases; unmatched bases: 13. The CDR3 is 14 amino acids. From germline, CDR1 is SGHTS and CDR2 YDEGEE. The CDR3, as DNA: TGTGCCAGCAGCTTGCGGGCGGTACAGGGGACGGCGTTCTTC. Protein sequence: CASSLRAVQGTAFF.

The chain recombines TRBV9 with TRBJ2-1; TRBD2 matches at 7 bases. CDR1 is SGDLS and CDR2 is YYNGEE in the germline V gene. This CDR3 has 17 residues. With V trimmed by 4 bases and J by 3 bases, 13 bases remained unmatched. The DNA for the CDR3 is TGTGCCAGCAGCTATTCACCACCCAGCGGGATCTACAATGAGCAGTTCTTC. Translating gives CASSYSPPSGIYNEQFF.

V usage is TRBV5-4 and J usage is TRBJ2-3; D is undetermined. CDR1 is SGHNT and CDR2 is YYREEE in the germline V gene (reference sequence). This CDR3 contains 13 residues. V lost 4 bases, J lost 0 bases, and 6 bases lay in between. CDR3 DNA sequence: TGTGCCAGCAGCATGGACAGCACAGATACGCAGTATTTT. This translates into CASSMDSTDTQYF.

The chain links TRBV7-9 to TRBJ2-5; 8 bases are a match to TRBD2. The trim removed 8 bases at V and 5 bases at J, leaving 7 bases unmatched. Germline CDR1 is SEHNR and CDR2 is FQNEAQ (reference sequence). CDR3 length: 13 residues. The CDR3 nucleotides read TGTGCCAGCCAAGCGGGAGTTGTTGAGACCCAGTACTTC. It translates to CASQAGVVETQYF.

The chain couples TRBV20-1 to TRBJ2-7; 10 bases match TRBD2. The V segment lost 1 base and the J segment 3 bases; nucleotides outside the gene matches: 6. Germline V CDR1 and CDR2: DFQATT, SNEGSKA (reference sequence). This CDR3 region has 15 residues. For the CDR3, the DNA is TGCAGTGCTAGAGTCCCCGGGACTAGCGACTACGAGCAGTACTTC. It specifies CSARVPGTSDYEQYF.

The chain has TRBV7-8 and TRBJ1-5, with a weak D call TRBD1 (5 bases). Germline V CDR1 and CDR2: SGHVS, FQNEAQ. The CDR3 runs 14 residues. V was cut by 2 bases and J by 11 bases, with 16 bases left in between. The CDR3 nucleotides read TGTGCCAGCAGCTTAAATTGGGCCAGGGCAGCCCAGCATTTT. Amino acids: CASSLNWARAAQHF.

The chain carries TRBV7-2 and TRBJ1-5, with TRBD1 identical over 10 bases. The V gene end was trimmed by 3 bases and the J gene end by 1 base; junction bases not matched to a gene: 6. Germline CDR1 and CDR2: SGHTA and FQGNSA. This CDR3 region has 17 residues. CDR3 region: CASSFPTGGLSNQPQHF. The CDR3 nucleotides read TGTGCCAGCAGCTTTCCGACAGGGGGCCTGAGCAATCAGCCCCAGCATTTT.

This chain connects TRBV9 to TRBJ2-1; D may be TRBD2 (6 bases). Trimming shortened V by 4 bases and J by 0 bases, and 14 bases separated the two germline ends. The CDR3 length is 16 residues. Looked up from germline, CDR1 is SGDLS and CDR2 is YYNGEE. The CDR3 DNA is TGTGCCAGCAGCCCGGGTAGCGGAGGCTCCTACAATGAGCAGTTCTTC. Its protein is CASSPGSGGSYNEQFF.

The chain is built from TRBV29-1 and TRBJ2-1; 10 bases are a match to TRBD1. CDR1 and CDR2 (germline): SQVTM, ANQGSEA. The J segment lost 2 bases and the V segment lost 6 bases, leaving 7 bases of the junction unmatched. The CDR3 runs to 15 residues. CDR3 in DNA: TGCAGCGTGGCTATCGGGACAGGGGCCTACAATGAGCAGTTCTTC. Residues: CSVAIGTGAYNEQFF.

The chain combines TRBV5-4 with TRBJ2-1, with no clear D. CDR3 length: 13 amino acids. Deletions cut 2 bases from V and 4 bases from J, with 7 bases between. Per the germline V gene, CDR1 is SGHNT and CDR2 is YYREEE (reference sequence). The CDR3 nucleotides are TGTGCCAGCAGCTTTGGGGAATACAATGAGCAGTTCTTC. Protein product: CASSFGEYNEQFF.

This chain links TRBV25-1 with TRBJ2-7; 7 positions match TRBD1. Germline CDR1 is MGHDK and CDR2 is SYGVNS. Unmatched junction bases numbered 7, after V lost 5 bases and J lost 3 bases. The CDR3 covers 14 residues. The CDR3 DNA follows: TGTGCCAGCAGTCCGGGACAGCTCCTCTACGAGCAGTACTTC. Its translation is CASSPGQLLYEQYF.

The chain employs TRBV18 and TRBJ2-1; perhaps TRBD2 as D (5 bases). The germline gives CDR1 KGHSH, CDR2 LQKENI. V lost 3 bases and J lost 6, with 9 bases in between. This CDR3 region has 13 residues. The CDR3 DNA reads TGTGCCAGCTCACCTGGGAGCGGCAATGAGCAGTTCTTC. This translates into CASSPGSGNEQFF.

The V call is TRBV4-3, the J call TRBJ2-1, with 8 bases that match TRBD2. V trimming: 0 bases; J trimming: 10 bases; junction bases outside the gene matches: 8. The CDR3 sequence is 15 residues long. Germline values: CDR1 LGHNA, CDR2 YSLEER. In DNA form, the CDR3 reads TGCGCCAGCAGCCAAGACGGGGGGGCCTTCGGCGAGCAGTTCTTC. Translated, it gives CASSQDGGAFGEQFF.

The rearrangement joins TRBV20-1 to TRBJ1-5; 7 bases line up with TRBD1. Germline V gene data show CDR1 as DFQATT and CDR2 as SNEGSKA (reference sequence). With V trimmed by 5 bases and J by 2 bases, 0 bases remained unmatched. The CDR3 contains 12 residues. The CDR3 DNA reads TGCAGTGCTGACAGGGGCAATCAGCCCCAGCATTTT. Protein product: CSADRGNQPQHF.

This chain connects TRBV12-3 or TRBV12-4 to TRBJ1-1, with unresolved D. Trimming stripped 4 bases from V and 4 bases from J, with 16 bases between. This CDR3 spans 15 amino acids. The CDR3 loop reads CASSSQSRVGTEAFF. CDR3 sequence (DNA): TGTGCCAGCAGTTCACAAAGTCGGGTGGGCACTGAAGCTTTCTTT.

The chain carries TRBV20-1 and TRBJ2-3, with D maybe TRBD2 (6 bases). Trimming pared 7 bases from V and 6 bases from J, leaving 11 bases between. The germline V gene encodes CDR1 DFQATT and CDR2 SNEGSKA (reference sequence). This CDR3 has 11 residues. The DNA of the CDR3 is TGCAGTGGCAATCTAGCGGATACGCAGTATTTT. Its protein is CSGNLADTQYF.

This clonotype was observed a single time. V is TRBV20-1 and J is TRBJ2-5; possible D gene TRBD1, 6 bases. There are 13 residues in the CDR3. From germline, CDR1 is DFQATT and CDR2 SNEGSKA (reference sequence). The germline V and J ends were trimmed by 4 bases and 4 bases, with 13 bases remaining between them. The CDR3 loop reads CSATPTGTETQYF. The CDR3, as DNA: TGCAGTGCTACCCCCACAGGGACAGAGACCCAGTACTTC.

The chain has TRBV2 and TRBJ2-7, with TRBD1 identical over 7 bases. J lost 11 bases, V lost 6 bases, and 16 bases had no gene match. Germline lookup yields CDR1 SNHLY and CDR2 FYNNEI. The CDR3 spans 14 residues. The CDR3 sequence: CASSESRPPGQKYF. For the CDR3, the DNA is TGTGCCAGCAGCGAAAGTCGTCCCCCGGGACAGAAGTACTTC.

This chain links TRBV7-2 with TRBJ2-7, with 9 bases that match TRBD2. CDR3 length equals 16 residues. CDR1 is SGHTA, CDR2 FQGNSA, per germline. The trim removed 0 bases at V and 2 bases at J, leaving 5 bases unmatched. CDR3 sequence: CASSLARASGAYEQYF. In nucleotides, the CDR3 is TGTGCCAGCAGCTTAGCGAGGGCTAGCGGGGCCTACGAGCAGTACTTC.

The chain uses TRBV6-2 or TRBV6-3 and TRBJ2-3, with 9 bases that match TRBD1. The junction had 8 bases not matched to a gene; V was cut back by 7 bases and J by 3 bases. This CDR3 has 15 residues. The germline gives CDR1 MNHEY, CDR2 SVGEGT. The CDR3 coding sequence is TGTGCCAGCACTCCCCCGGGACAGGGAACAGATACGCAGTATTTT. This gives the protein CASTPPGQGTDTQYF.